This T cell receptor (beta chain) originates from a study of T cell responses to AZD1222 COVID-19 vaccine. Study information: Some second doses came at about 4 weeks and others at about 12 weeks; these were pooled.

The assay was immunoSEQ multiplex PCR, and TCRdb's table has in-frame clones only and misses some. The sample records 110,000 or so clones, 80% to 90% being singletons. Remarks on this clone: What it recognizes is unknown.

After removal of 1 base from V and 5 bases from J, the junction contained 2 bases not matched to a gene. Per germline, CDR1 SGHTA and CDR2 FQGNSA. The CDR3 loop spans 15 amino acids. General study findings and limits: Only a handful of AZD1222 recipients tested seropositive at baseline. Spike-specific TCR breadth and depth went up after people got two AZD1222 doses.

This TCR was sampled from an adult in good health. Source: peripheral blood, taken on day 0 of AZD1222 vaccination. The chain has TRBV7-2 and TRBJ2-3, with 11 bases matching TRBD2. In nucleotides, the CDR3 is TGTGCCAGCAGCTTAGGTCTAGCGGGGGGAGATACGCAGTATTTT. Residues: CASSLGLAGGDTQYF.